Shown below are 27 T cell receptor beta chains from a single sample sequenced in a study of blood T cell repertoires in COVID-19. Some clones are missing from TCRdb's copy, which holds only in-frame ones; the method was immunoSEQ multiplex PCR. The sample carries approximately 490,000 clones, roughly 90% recorded once. Sequencing used PBMCs or T cells enriched from blood (not recorded which). The receptors were gathered from a woman in her late teens or twenties who had recovered from COVID-19.

This clone was seen a handful of times. Other DNA sequences from this sample encode an identical CDR3 as well. This chain uses TRBV9 with TRBJ1-2; TRBD1 matches 7 bases. This CDR3 spans 13 amino acids. Germline V lookup: CDR1 SGDLS, CDR2 YYNGEE. The trim removed 4 bases at V and 5 bases at J, leaving 5 bases unmatched. CDR3 region: CASSQGELYGYTF. The DNA of the CDR3 is TGTGCCAGCAGCCAGGGGGAATTGTATGGCTACACCTTC. Filled out from reference TRBV9 and TRBJ1-2, the complete variable domain reads DSGVTQTPKHLITATGQRVTLRCSPRSGDLSVYWYQQSLDQGLQFLIQYYNGEERAKGNILERFSAQQFPDLHSELNLSSLELGDSALYFCASSQGELYGYTFGSGTRLTVV.

The chain employs TRBV5-4 and TRBJ2-3, with 7 nucleotides matching TRBD1. Trimming cost V 3 bases and J 3 bases; bases outside gene matches: 10. Germline assignment: CDR1 SGHNT and CDR2 YYREEE (reference sequence). The CDR3 is 16 residues long. The CDR3 spells CASSSPRQGQTDTQYF. DNA of the CDR3: TGTGCCAGCAGCTCCCCTCGACAGGGCCAGACAGATACGCAGTATTTT.

The CDR3 loop is CASSLQSPSPLHF. CDR3 coding DNA: TGTGCCAGCAGTTTACAATCCCCTTCACCCCTCCACTTT. V and J are TRBV7-9 and TRBJ1-6; D is unclear. The germline gives CDR1 SEHNR, CDR2 FQNEAQ (reference sequence). The CDR3 has 13 residues. V was cut by 6 bases and J by 9 bases, with 12 bases left in between.

The rearrangement joins TRBV7-2 to TRBJ2-1, with 8 bases fitting TRBD2. The germline CDR1 and CDR2 sequences are SGHTA and FQGNSA. Trimming took 1 base from V and 9 from J; bases not matched to a gene: 11. CDR3 length equals 16 residues. The CDR3 DNA follows: TGTGCCAGCAGCTTAGAGGGTAGAGTGAGCGGGGGTGAGCAGTTCTTC. It encodes CASSLEGRVSGGEQFF.

This clone appeared once. V usage is TRBV7-6 and J usage is TRBJ1-1; 10 nucleotides line up with TRBD1. V lost 5 bases and J lost 0; bases outside the gene matches: 6. The length of the CDR3 is 16 residues. Germline V lookup: CDR1 SGHVS, CDR2 FNYEAQ. The CDR3, as DNA: TGTGCCAGCAGCCCCGACAGGGGGCTGATGAACACTGAAGCTTTCTTT. Protein: CASSPDRGLMNTEAFF.

The chain combines TRBV3-1 (or the pseudogene TRBV3-2) with TRBJ2-3; maybe TRBD2 (7 bases). The V gene's germline CDR1 is LGHDT and CDR2 YNNKEL (reference sequence). The CDR3 extends over 17 amino acids. V was cut by 5 bases and J by 3 bases, with 21 bases left in between. The CDR3, as DNA: TGTGCCAGCAGCAGACCCGGGACTACCGGGACAACAGATACGCAGTATTTT. Residues: CASSRPGTTGTTDTQYF.

This chain links TRBV28 with TRBJ1-5; no definite D call. This CDR3 comprises 16 residues. The V gene's germline CDR1 is MDHEN and CDR2 SYDVKM. V lost 9 bases to trimming and J lost 3 bases, with 21 bases between them. The CDR3 bases are TGTGCCAGTAGATATAGGACTCCGTTCATCAATCAGCCCCAGCATTTT. This gives the protein CASRYRTPFINQPQHF. The full variable domain, with the rest looked up from reference TRBV28 and TRBJ1-5, is DVKVTQSSRYLVKRTGEKVFLECVQDMDHENMFWYRQDPGLGLRLIYFSYDVKMKEKGDIPEGYSVSREKKERFSLILESASTNQTSMYLCASRYRTPFINQPQHFGDGTRLSIL.

The chain carries TRBV3-1 (or the pseudogene TRBV3-2) and TRBJ2-3, with no clear D. CDR1 and CDR2 from the germline V gene are LGHDT and YNNKEL (reference sequence). This CDR3 spans 17 amino acids. The V and J ends lost 0 bases and 2 bases respectively, with 15 bases between them. CDR3 in amino acids: CASSQDSQFLFTDTQYF. In DNA, the CDR3 is TGTGCCAGCAGCCAAGATTCCCAGTTCCTCTTCACAGATACGCAGTATTTT.

The CDR3: CASSLIEANIQYF. The CDR3 DNA follows: TGTGCCAGCAGTTTGATCGAGGCAAACATTCAGTACTTC. The rearrangement links TRBV12-3 or TRBV12-4 to TRBJ2-4; no firm D call. CDR3 length equals 13 residues. V lost 3 bases and J 6 bases, leaving 9 bases between the germline ends.

The gene calls are TRBV14 and TRBJ2-6, with D uncertain. With 1 base removed from V and 3 bases from J, the gap between germline ends came to 7 bases. Germline CDR1 reads SGHDN; CDR2 reads FVKESK. This CDR3 comprises 15 residues. The CDR3 is CASSQGLYGANVLTF. The CDR3 coding sequence is TGTGCCAGCAGCCAAGGGCTTTATGGGGCCAACGTCCTGACTTTC.

This rearrangement joins TRBV5-1 to TRBJ2-5, with D possibly being TRBD2 (5 bases). V lost 4 bases and J 3 bases, leaving 13 bases between the germline ends. Germline-derived CDR1 and CDR2 are SGHRS and YFSETQ. The CDR3 loop spans 14 amino acids. The CDR3 DNA sequence: TGCGCCAGCAGCCAAGGCCGGGGAGAAGAGACCCAGTACTTC. Residues: CASSQGRGEETQYF.

The genes are TRBV19 and TRBJ2-7, with D possibly matching TRBD2 (5 bases). The CDR3 is 14 residues long. Germline V gene sequence: CDR1 LNHDA, CDR2 SQIVND (reference sequence). The V end was cut by 4 bases, the J end by 1 base, with 11 bases between. The CDR3 sequence: CASSNGLNSYEQYF. As DNA, the CDR3 is TGTGCCAGTAGTAACGGACTGAATTCCTACGAGCAGTACTTC.

The V gene is TRBV19, the J gene TRBJ1-1; 8 bases match TRBD1. This CDR3 spans 16 amino acids. Germline-derived CDR1 and CDR2 are LNHDA and SQIVND (reference sequence). The J segment lost 0 bases and the V segment lost 8 bases, leaving 11 bases of the junction unmatched. CDR3 nucleotides: TGTGCCAGTGGATCAAAGACAGGGGTCATGAACACTGAAGCTTTCTTT. Amino acid sequence: CASGSKTGVMNTEAFF.

The rearrangement joins TRBV6-5 to TRBJ1-1; D gene unclear. This CDR3 region has 11 residues. With 6 bases removed from V and 7 bases from J, the gap between germline ends came to 9 bases. Germline CDR1 MNHEY, CDR2 SVGAGI. CDR3 protein: CASRARGEAFF. The CDR3 region has the DNA TGTGCCAGCAGGGCCAGAGGTGAAGCTTTCTTT.

The CDR3 is CATSRLPGDRGPGANVLTF. Here the CDR3 DNA reads TGTGCCACCAGCCGACTACCGGGGGATAGGGGACCTGGGGCCAACGTCCTGACTTTC. The genes are TRBV15 and TRBJ2-6; D perhaps matches TRBD2 (6 bases). The CDR3 is 19 amino acids. With 5 bases removed from V and 2 bases from J, the gap between germline ends came to 22 bases. Germline CDR1 LNHNV, CDR2 YYDKDF (reference sequence).

The V and J genes are TRBV18 and TRBJ1-4, with a weak D call TRBD1 (5 bases). The CDR3 sequence is 14 residues long. Germline assignment: CDR1 KGHSH and CDR2 LQKENI. V dropped 3 bases and J dropped 8 bases, with 13 bases sitting between them. As DNA, the CDR3 is TGTGCCAGCTCACCGCGACAGCAAGGAGAAAAACTGTTTTTT. Protein: CASSPRQQGEKLFF.

The chain has TRBV11-2 and TRBJ2-2; 10 bases are a match to TRBD1. The CDR3 has 14 residues. Germline CDR1 is SGHAT and CDR2 is FQNNGV. V lost 5 bases, J lost 7 bases, and 4 bases stayed unmatched. The chain's CDR3 is CASSPGQGSGELFF. In DNA form, the CDR3 reads TGTGCCAGCAGCCCGGGACAGGGGAGCGGGGAGCTGTTTTTT.

CDR3 in amino acids: CASSRSRAGVHEAFF. The CDR3 DNA reads as TGTGCCAGCAGTCGATCCAGGGCGGGGGTCCATGAAGCTTTCTTT. The rearrangement links TRBV6-6 to TRBJ1-1, with a possible D match to TRBD1 (5 bases). Germline V lookup: CDR1 MNHNY, CDR2 SVGAGI (reference sequence). This CDR3 has 15 amino acids. Trimming cost V 5 bases and J 7 bases, with 20 bases left between them.

This rearrangement joins TRBV20-1 to TRBJ2-2; TRBD1 might be the D (5 bases). This CDR3 contains 14 residues. The V and J ends lost 3 bases and 5 bases respectively, with 13 bases between them. Germline-derived CDR1 and CDR2 are DFQATT and SNEGSKA (reference sequence). The CDR3 loop reads CSASKGVTTGELFF. Written as DNA, the CDR3 is TGCAGTGCTAGTAAAGGGGTTACGACCGGGGAGCTGTTTTTT.

The V gene is TRBV1, the J gene TRBJ2-1; TRBD2, the table's D call, lacks a check against the DNA. TRBV1 is termed a pseudogene. This CDR3 spans 18 amino acids. The CDR3 nucleotides read TGCACCAGCAGCCAAGGGGCCCGAAGCGGGGGGGTCTACAATGAGCAGTTCTTC. Its protein product is CTSSQGARSGGVYNEQFF.

The chain links TRBV12-5 to TRBJ2-3; tentatively, D is TRBD2 (5 bases). The ends were cut back, 2 bases at V and 4 bases at J, with 10 bases in the middle. Germline V gene sequence: CDR1 LGHNT, CDR2 FRNRAP. This CDR3 region has 14 residues. CDR3 sequence (DNA): TGTGCTAGTGGTTTGATGGGAGTCGCAGATACGCAGTATTTT. It translates to CASGLMGVADTQYF.

The chain couples TRBV18 to TRBJ1-1; D uncertain. Germline V gene data show CDR1 as KGHSH and CDR2 as LQKENI. V was cut by 3 bases and J by 1 base, with 9 bases left in between. CDR3 length equals 14 residues. The CDR3 here is CASSPPQRNTEAFF. The DNA for the CDR3 is TGTGCCAGCTCACCTCCACAGAGGAACACTGAAGCTTTCTTT.

V usage is TRBV11-2 and J usage is TRBJ2-1; TRBD2 aligns across 15 bases. The CDR3 is 16 amino acids. Germline assignment: CDR1 SGHAT and CDR2 FQNNGV. The V gene end was trimmed by 5 bases and the J gene end by 7 bases; junction bases not matched to a gene: 6. CDR3: CASSGRTSGGVNEQFF. The CDR3 DNA reads TGTGCCAGCAGCGGTCGGACTAGCGGGGGGGTGAATGAGCAGTTCTTC. The whole variable domain, remainder taken from reference TRBV11-2 and TRBJ2-1, is EAGVAQSPRYKIIEKRQSVAFWCNPISGHATLYWYQQILGQGPKLLIQFQNNGVVDDSQLPKDRFSAERLKGVDSTLKIQPAKLEDSAVYLCASSGRTSGGVNEQFFGPGTRLTVL.

The chain uses TRBV4-2 and TRBJ2-5; D is possibly TRBD2 (5 bases). Per germline, CDR1 LGHNA and CDR2 YNFKEQ. Between the trimmed V and J ends, which lost 2 bases and 4 bases, there was a span of 17 bases. The CDR3 length is 16 residues. The chain's CDR3 is CASSQTPWALGETQYF. Here the CDR3 DNA reads TGTGCCAGCAGCCAAACCCCCTGGGCACTAGGAGAGACCCAGTACTTC.

The chain uses TRBV27 and TRBJ2-3; 7 bases are a match to TRBD1. The CDR3 loop spans 15 amino acids. Trimming removed 2 bases from V and 5 bases from J; junction bases left unmatched: 7. In germline, CDR1 is MNHEY, CDR2 SMNVEV (reference sequence). CDR3 DNA: TGTGCCAGCAGTTTAAGGGGCTGGACAGGAGATACGCAGTATTTT. Protein: CASSLRGWTGDTQYF.

This clone was observed a handful of times. J is TRBJ1-3 and V is TRBV6-5; 10 bases agree with TRBD1. The CDR3 has 14 amino acids. Germline CDR1 and CDR2: MNHEY and SVGAGI. Trimming removed 0 bases from V and 7 bases from J; junction bases left unmatched: 0. The CDR3 spells CASSYSGQGNTIYF. The CDR3 bases are TGTGCCAGCAGTTACTCGGGACAGGGGAACACCATATATTTT.

Comment on this clone: This sample includes further DNA sequences coding for the same CDR3. The CDR3 sequence is CASSLTGYGYTF. CDR3 coding DNA: TGTGCCAGCAGCCTGACAGGGTATGGCTACACCTTC. The genes are TRBV28 and TRBJ1-2; the match to TRBD1 covers 7 bases. Germline CDR1 MDHEN, CDR2 SYDVKM. The V and J ends lost 6 bases and 5 bases, in that order; junction bases with no gene match: 3. The CDR3 runs to 12 residues.